Shown below are 21 T cell receptor beta chains from a single sample sequenced in a study of shared clonotypes between healthy human individuals. Libraries were prepared by immunoSEQ multiplex PCR; TCRdb keeps only in-frame clonotypes and omits some of them. In the table there are some 1 million clones, about 75% of which are singletons. Material for sequencing was memory CD4+ T cells sorted from blood. Subset: CD45RA-negative fraction. The receptors derive from a man between 18 and 35 years old in good health.

To note about this clone: The sample contains more than one DNA sequence encoding this CDR3. V is TRBV4-3 and J is TRBJ1-3; D is unclear. CDR3 size: 14 residues. The germline CDR1 and CDR2 sequences are LGHNA and YSLEER. Trimming took 0 bases from V and 1 from J, leaving 4 bases between them. As DNA, the CDR3 is TGCGCCAGCAGCCAAGACAGATCTGGAAACACCATATATTTT. It codes for CASSQDRSGNTIYF.

The chain carries TRBV5-4 and TRBJ2-3; 10 bases are shared with TRBD2. This CDR3 spans 15 amino acids. With 1 base clipped from V and 6 bases from J, the junction kept 5 bases outside the gene matches. The germline V gene encodes CDR1 SGHNT and CDR2 YYREEE (reference sequence). As DNA, the CDR3 is TGTGCCAGCAGCTTGCAAGCGGGGGGGCCCGATACGCAGTATTTT. Protein product: CASSLQAGGPDTQYF.

This chain joins TRBV6-6 and TRBJ1-2; D not resolved. CDR3 length: 14 residues. The germline V gene has CDR1 MNHNY and CDR2 SVGAGI (reference sequence). V was shortened by 5 bases and J by 10 bases, with 20 bases between the two germline ends. The CDR3 region has the DNA TGTGCCAGCAGTAAGGGCCGCGACGGGAGGAACTACACCTTC. The encoded protein is CASSKGRDGRNYTF.

This clone occurred a few times. The chain is built from TRBV18 and TRBJ2-3; the match to TRBD2 covers 11 bases. Unmatched junction bases numbered 6, after V lost 3 bases and J lost 4 bases. This CDR3 region has 16 residues. Germline loops: CDR1 KGHSH, CDR2 LQKENI. CDR3 DNA sequence: TGTGCCAGCTCACCCCTGACTAGCGGGGTCTCAGATACGCAGTATTTT. Protein: CASSPLTSGVSDTQYF.

This clone was counted only a few times. The chain employs TRBV18 and TRBJ2-5; D might be TRBD2 (6 bases). In germline, CDR1 is KGHSH, CDR2 LQKENI. V lost 0 bases and J lost 5, with 13 bases in between. CDR3 size: 15 residues. The CDR3 region has the DNA TGTGCCAGCTCACCACCCCTCAGCGGGCTCGAGACCCAGTACTTC. Translated: CASSPPLSGLETQYF.

The chain recombines TRBV7-2 with TRBJ1-2; D unresolved. Germline CDR1 reads SGHTA; CDR2 reads FQGNSA. Trimming stripped 5 bases from V and 6 bases from J, with 16 bases between. This CDR3 has 14 amino acids. CDR3 DNA: TGTGCCAGCAGCCTCAAGGCGAACGGGGATGGCTACACCTTC. Translation: CASSLKANGDGYTF. Full variable domain (remainder filled in from reference TRBV7-2 and TRBJ1-2): GAGVSQSPSNKVTEKGKDVELRCDPISGHTALYWYRQSLGQGLEFLIYFQGNSAPDKSGLPSDRFSAERTGGSVSTLTIQRTQQEDSAVYLCASSLKANGDGYTFGSGTRLTVV.

This clone occurred a few times. The V and J genes are TRBV6-5 and TRBJ1-1, with 9 bases lining up with TRBD1. This CDR3 is 11 amino acids long. CDR1 and CDR2 from the germline V gene are MNHEY and SVGAGI. Losses at the gene ends were 9 bases for V and 9 bases for J; bases not matched to a gene: 5. The DNA for the CDR3 is TGTGCCAGTGACAGGGGGGACCAAGCTTTCTTT. It is translated as CASDRGDQAFF.

J is TRBJ1-5 and V is TRBV19; the D gene is possibly TRBD1 (6 bases). The V gene lost 5 bases and the J gene lost 4 bases, with 21 bases spanning the gap. Germline V gene lookup returns CDR1 LNHDA and CDR2 SQIVND (reference sequence). The CDR3 is made up of 17 amino acids. The CDR3 sequence is CASSLLSAGHMNQPQHF. In DNA, the CDR3 is TGTGCCAGTAGTCTACTCTCTGCGGGACATATGAATCAGCCCCAGCATTTT. Full variable domain (outside the CDR3, taken from reference TRBV19 and TRBJ1-5): DGGITQSPKYLFRKEGQNVTLSCEQNLNHDAMYWYRQDPGQGLRLIYYSQIVNDFQKGDIAEGYSVSREKKESFPLTVTSAQKNPTAFYLCASSLLSAGHMNQPQHFGDGTRLSIL.

This clone is a singleton in its sample. The chain joins TRBV5-4 to TRBJ1-2, with 9 bases lining up with TRBD1. The junction had 9 bases not matched to a gene; V was cut back by 4 bases and J by 2 bases. From germline, CDR1 is SGHNT and CDR2 YYREEE (reference sequence). The CDR3 is made up of 16 amino acids. The CDR3 nucleotides read TGTGCCAGCAGCCCCCGCCCGGGACAGGGAAACTATGGCTACACCTTC. It encodes CASSPRPGQGNYGYTF.

The chain has TRBV7-9 and TRBJ1-6; 11 bases fit TRBD1. V lost 6 bases to trimming and J lost 7 bases; unmatched junction nucleotides: 5. This CDR3 is built from 15 residues. Germline CDR1 is SEHNR and CDR2 is FQNEAQ (reference sequence). CDR3 protein: CASRWTGGSNSPLHF. Written as DNA, the CDR3 is TGTGCCAGCAGGTGGACAGGGGGCTCAAATTCACCCCTCCACTTT.

This rearrangement joins TRBV5-4 to TRBJ1-2, with D possibly TRBD1 on 6 matching bases. The V gene lost 3 bases and the J gene lost 7 bases, with 13 bases spanning the gap. Looked up from germline, CDR1 is SGHNT and CDR2 is YYREEE (reference sequence). The CDR3 has 13 residues. CDR3: CASSSGARIGYTF. The CDR3, as DNA: TGTGCCAGCAGCTCGGGGGCGAGGATTGGCTACACCTTC.

This clone appeared a single time. The CDR3 nucleotides are TGCGCCAGCAGCTTGTCATATACAGGGGGACCTTATGGCTACACCTTC. It is translated as CASSLSYTGGPYGYTF. The chain recombines TRBV5-1 with TRBJ1-2, with 8 bases matching TRBD1. Germline V gene data show CDR1 as SGHRS and CDR2 as YFSETQ. The length of the CDR3 is 16 residues. With V trimmed by 1 base and J by 5 bases, 10 bases remained unmatched.

V gene TRBV5-1 combines with J gene TRBJ2-6; unclear D gene. With 2 bases removed from V and 1 base from J, the gap between germline ends came to 7 bases. Germline CDR1 and CDR2: SGHRS and YFSETQ. CDR3 size: 15 residues. CDR3 DNA: TGCGCCAGCAGCTTTGATACGTCTGGGGCCAACGTCCTGACTTTC. This gives the protein CASSFDTSGANVLTF.

J is TRBJ1-1 and V is TRBV6-1; TRBD1 might be the D (5 bases). Trimming removed 1 base from V and 3 bases from J, with 9 bases in between. The CDR3 extends over 14 amino acids. The germline V gene has CDR1 MNHNS and CDR2 SASEGT. DNA of the CDR3: TGTGCCAGCAGTGAAGTAAGGGGTCACACTGAAGCTTTCTTT. Translating it yields CASSEVRGHTEAFF.

The chain uses TRBV6-5 and TRBJ2-7; a weak D match, TRBD1 (6 bases). V lost 4 bases, J lost 2 bases, and 12 bases lay in between. CDR3 length: 14 residues. Germline CDR1 and CDR2: MNHEY and SVGAGI. CDR3 bases: TGTGCCAGCAGTTCTAGGGACAACACCTACGAGCAGTACTTC. Amino acid sequence: CASSSRDNTYEQYF.

Only a few counts were recorded for this clone. The rearrangement links TRBV5-6 to TRBJ2-3; D is tentatively TRBD1 or TRBD2 (6 bases each). V shed 0 bases and J shed 5 bases, with 10 bases lying between them. The CDR3 consists of 14 residues. Germline values: CDR1 SGHDT, CDR2 YYEEEE. CDR3 region: CASSLGLGGDTQYF. The CDR3 region has the DNA TGTGCCAGCAGCTTGGGACTAGGGGGAGATACGCAGTATTTT.

This clone was found a few times. The gene calls are TRBV6-5 and TRBJ2-2; possibly TRBD1 or TRBD2 for D (6 bases each). Germline CDR1 reads MNHEY; CDR2 reads SVGAGI. The CDR3 covers 13 residues. V lost 5 bases, J lost 6 bases, and 10 bases lay in between. The CDR3 here is CASSIRGAGELFF. The CDR3 region has the DNA TGTGCCAGCAGTATTAGGGGGGCCGGGGAGCTGTTTTTT.

This chain uses TRBV5-1 with TRBJ2-7, with TRBD1 matching 9 bases. Germline-derived CDR1 and CDR2 are SGHRS and YFSETQ. The trim removed 2 bases at V and 4 bases at J, leaving 7 bases unmatched. CDR3 length: 15 amino acids. The CDR3 here is CASSLGTGKIYEQYF. The CDR3 DNA reads TGCGCCAGCAGCTTAGGGACAGGGAAGATATACGAGCAGTACTTC.

The V gene is TRBV6-5, the J gene TRBJ2-2; D call uncertain. Germline V gene sequence: CDR1 MNHEY, CDR2 SVGAGI. The CDR3 is 13 residues long. V was shortened by 6 bases and J by 5 bases, with 10 bases between the two germline ends. CDR3 DNA sequence: TGTGCCAGCAGCAAAAGGGTAACCGGGGAGCTGTTTTTT. Protein: CASSKRVTGELFF.

This chain uses TRBV5-8 with TRBJ1-5; D may be TRBD1 (5 bases). CDR1 SGHTS and CDR2 YDEGEE come from the germline V gene. CDR3 length: 14 amino acids. The germline V and J ends were trimmed by 0 bases and 6 bases, with 10 bases remaining between them. CDR3 DNA: TGTGCCAGCAGCTTGGATGGGGGACGTCAGCCCCAGCATTTT. Protein product: CASSLDGGRQPQHF. Full variable domain (missing parts from reference TRBV5-8 and TRBJ1-5): EAGVTQSPTHLIKTRGQQATLRCSPISGHTSVYWYQQALGLGLQFLLWYDEGEERNRGNFPPRFSGRQFPNYSSELNVNALELEDSALYLCASSLDGGRQPQHFGDGTRLSIL.

The chain recombines TRBV6-1 with TRBJ2-7; D is possibly TRBD2 (6 bases). Germline CDR1 MNHNS, CDR2 SASEGT. The CDR3 is made up of 14 amino acids. Deletions cut 4 bases from V and 1 base from J, with 11 bases between. DNA of the CDR3: TGTGCCAGCAGTGGAGCGCGGGGTTCCTACGAGCAGTACTTC. Protein sequence: CASSGARGSYEQYF.